The rows below give T cell receptor beta chains drawn from one sample of a study of blood T cell repertoires in COVID-19. Repertoires were generated with immunoSEQ multiplex PCR, while TCRdb's copy carries only in-frame clones and drops some. This sample carries about 220,000 clones, about 86% of them seen once, and the ten largest clones take 1.3%. Sequences were obtained from PBMCs or T cells enriched from blood (not recorded which). These receptors all come from a woman between 40 and 50 years old with acute COVID-19. Both conserved end residues are part of each CDR3. D genes are given only for firm matches.

D,V,CDR3
TRBD1,TRBV18,CASSPAGTAPSGNTIYF
TRBD1,TRBV15,CATSTTGSLQYEQYF
NA,TRBV11-2,CASSLGPGATEAFF
TRBD1,TRBV5-8,CASSRQGYGYTF
NA,TRBV28,CAIQGGGYNEQFF
TRBD2,TRBV2,CASRVPSGGAYEQYF
TRBD1,TRBV4-2,CASSRTIGQGNTEAFF
TRBD1,TRBV5-5,CASSLAQGAYNYGYTF
TRBD1,TRBV9,CASSVSSGRTGANTGELFF
NA,TRBV3-1/TRBV3-2,CASSPARNYGYTF
NA,TRBV19,CATLGQGKALYEQYF
NA,TRBV4-3,CASSQVSGFDSPLHF
NA,TRBV6-2/TRBV6-3,CASSYPVSTAFF
NA,TRBV5-8,CASSSGVAGVPPQHF
NA,TRBV9,CASSVVATDGGTGELFF
NA,TRBV2,CASSPHNTGNGYTF
NA,TRBV6-5,CASGSVGTVYGYTF
TRBD1,TRBV10-3,CAISGGTALIGSGNTIYF
TRBD1,TRBV6-5,CASSTRDRGPPTQYF
TRBD1,TRBV4-1,CASSQGRGSPEAFF
NA,TRBV2,CALGGNMNTEAFF
TRBD2,TRBV29-1,CSVEVYATSGRKNEQFF
TRBD1,TRBV18,CASSPWDSTYNEQFF
TRBD1,TRBV6-5,CASSRTGLNTEAFF
TRBD2,TRBV6-5,CASSYATSGGGNEQFF
NA,TRBV5-5,CASSLGLGANAEAFF
NA,TRBV3-1/TRBV3-2,CASSQDPGRQVPRINF
TRBD1,TRBV15,CATSTGTGHLFF
NA,TRBV18,CASSKGGATGTEAFF
TRBD1,TRBV5-1,CASSTGTAYGYTF
TRBD2,TRBV7-2,CASSLESLAGGYTGELFF
NA,TRBV11-3,CASSAGQNRGNEQFF
TRBD2,TRBV10-1,CASSGAGGSTDTQYF
NA,TRBV19,CASSLTRTVSNQPQHF
TRBD1,TRBV30,CAWGQGNSGNTIYF
TRBD1,TRBV27,CASSFQPGQAGEQYF
NA,TRBV2,CASSGFSGGGEDGYTF
NA,TRBV5-4,CASRIGLYTEAFF
TRBD2,TRBV7-6,CASSLVPAGGPRDTQYF
TRBD1,TRBV2,CASSFLGQGASNEKLFF
TRBD2,TRBV28,CASSLSVAGGRLNTGELFF
TRBD1,TRBV23-1,CASSQPLLGQWLFENTIYF
TRBD1,TRBV24-1,CATSEGDRKNIQYF
NA,TRBV2,CASVGGEGQPQHF
NA,TRBV6-5,CASARPGNTEAFF
TRBD2,TRBV28,CASSWGTSGFTSTDTQYF
TRBD1,TRBV5-4,CASSIGTARGNTEAFF
TRBD1,TRBV11-2,CASSSTPTGGPYQETQYF
TRBD1,TRBV7-6,CASSLSGTGSYEQYF
NA,TRBV7-8,CASSFTDSGNTIYF